This entry describes one T cell receptor (beta chain). Its matching antigen is unknown. The record originates from a study of cytomegalovirus exposure and HLA in healthy donors. Study-level findings and limits: The study put roughly 160 TCR beta chains on its list as cytomegalovirus-associated.

Primers for the PCR totalled 60 Vbeta and 13 Jbeta. Some clones are missing from TCRdb's copy, which holds only in-frame ones; the method was immunoSEQ multiplex PCR. The table lists 99,000 or so clones, 70% to 80% of them singletons, with about 1.9% in the top ten. The CDR3 runs to 14 residues. Trimming cost V 1 base and J 2 bases; bases outside gene matches: 0. Germline values: CDR1 SGHDT, CDR2 YYEEEE. This receptor was obtained from a man younger than 45 in good health and CMV-seronegative. Sequencing input: PBMCs. The gene calls are TRBV5-6 and TRBJ1-3, with 7 nucleotides matching TRBD1. CDR3 coding DNA: TGTGCCAGCAGCTTGAGGGGGCCTGGAAACACCATATATTTT. Residues: CASSLRGPGNTIYF. Filled out from reference TRBV5-6 and TRBJ1-3, the complete variable domain reads DAGVTQSPTHLIKTRGQQVTLRCSPKSGHDTVSWYQQALGQGPQFIFQYYEEEERQRGNFPDRFSGHQFPNYSSELNVNALLLGDSALYLCASSLRGPGNTIYFGEGSWLTVV.